The 17 T cell receptor beta chains below were found in one sample sequenced in a study of blood T cell repertoires in COVID-19. The repertoire was sequenced with immunoSEQ multiplex PCR; TCRdb's copy has only in-frame clones and lacks some. This sample has under 200,000 clones, with 84% found just once. The sample was peripheral blood. These receptors all come from a woman at least 80 years old with COVID-19, enrolled during active disease.

The genes are TRBV28 and TRBJ2-7; 9 bases agree with TRBD2. Trimming took 4 bases from V and 4 from J; bases not matched to a gene: 11. The germline CDR1 and CDR2 sequences are MDHEN and SYDVKM. There are 16 residues in the CDR3. The CDR3: CASSSPSGTSRYEQYF. The DNA of the CDR3 is TGTGCCAGCAGTTCTCCCTCCGGGACTAGCCGTTACGAGCAGTACTTC.

The chain links TRBV4-2 to TRBJ1-1; 7 positions agree with TRBD1. This CDR3 contains 16 residues. Losses at the gene ends were 3 bases for V and 1 base for J; bases not matched to a gene: 8. Germline V gene data show CDR1 as LGHNA and CDR2 as YNFKEQ. The CDR3 reads CASSQNTGTENTEAFF. In DNA form, the CDR3 reads TGTGCCAGCAGCCAGAACACCGGGACAGAGAACACTGAAGCTTTCTTT.

This clone was detected a few times. The chain links TRBV6-5 to TRBJ1-1, with D hard to call. Germline CDR1 and CDR2: MNHEY and SVGAGI. CDR3 size: 16 residues. V was pared by 1 base and J by 0 bases, with 12 bases between. Here the CDR3 reads CASSYWSNPMNTEAFF. The CDR3 DNA reads as TGTGCCAGCAGTTACTGGTCAAATCCTATGAACACTGAAGCTTTCTTT.

The chain combines TRBV2 with TRBJ2-5; D possibly corresponds to TRBD1 (5 bases). CDR1 SNHLY and CDR2 FYNNEI come from the germline V gene. The CDR3 loop spans 15 amino acids. Trimming took 2 bases from V and 5 from J, leaving 15 bases between them. DNA for the CDR3: TGTGCCAGCAGTGAAACGGCGGCCAGGGTCGAGACCCAGTACTTC. Translated, it gives CASSETAARVETQYF.

The chain employs TRBV3-1 (or the pseudogene TRBV3-2) and TRBJ2-5; tentatively, D is TRBD2 (7 bases). Germline-derived CDR1 and CDR2 are LGHDT and YNNKEL (reference sequence). V was cut by 2 bases and J by 5 bases, with 15 bases left in between. This CDR3 is 15 amino acids long. This CDR3 reads CASSQRGASPETQYF. The DNA for the CDR3 is TGTGCCAGCAGCCAACGGGGGGCCTCTCCCGAGACCCAGTACTTC.

V and J are TRBV27 and TRBJ2-3; perhaps TRBD1 as D (7 bases). Germline values: CDR1 MNHEY, CDR2 SMNVEV (reference sequence). There are 15 residues in the CDR3. The V end was cut by 0 bases, the J end by 5 bases, with 12 bases between. The chain's CDR3 is CASSLSGTAGDTQYF. CDR3 DNA sequence: TGTGCCAGCAGTTTATCCGGGACAGCGGGAGATACGCAGTATTTT.

The chain carries TRBV18 and TRBJ1-5; D not resolved. Trimming removed 4 bases at V and 4 bases at J, with 8 bases between. The CDR3 runs 13 residues. The germline V gene has CDR1 KGHSH and CDR2 LQKENI. The CDR3 region has the DNA TGTGCCAGCTCACGGCGGGAGAATCAGCCCCAGCATTTT. Residues: CASSRRENQPQHF. Filled out from reference TRBV18 and TRBJ1-5, the complete variable domain reads NAGVMQNPRHLVRRRGQEARLRCSPMKGHSHVYWYRQLPEEGLKFMVYLQKENIIDESGMPKERFSAEFPKEGPSILRIQQVVRGDSAAYFCASSRRENQPQHFGDGTRLSIL.

The J gene is TRBJ2-5, the V gene TRBV7-8; TRBD1 agrees at 7 bases. The germline V gene has CDR1 SGHVS and CDR2 FQNEAQ. Losses at the gene ends were 5 bases for V and 5 bases for J; bases not matched to a gene: 5. CDR3 length: 13 amino acids. The chain's CDR3 is CASSRQGRETQYF. The CDR3 DNA reads TGTGCCAGCAGCCGACAGGGCAGGGAGACCCAGTACTTC.

V usage is TRBV7-2 and J usage is TRBJ2-3, with a possible D match to TRBD2 (7 bases). Trimming stripped 1 base from V and 2 bases from J, with 10 bases between. The CDR3 spans 15 residues. Germline V CDR1 and CDR2: SGHTA, FQGNSA. The DNA for the CDR3 is TGTGCCAGCAGCTTAGGCGGGGGCCCCACAGATACGCAGTATTTT. Translating gives CASSLGGGPTDTQYF.

The chain recombines TRBV7-2 with TRBJ2-3; D call uncertain. Germline V lookup: CDR1 SGHTA, CDR2 FQGNSA. The CDR3 is 17 residues long. The V gene lost 3 bases and the J gene lost 3 bases, with 19 bases spanning the gap. CDR3 nucleotides: TGTGCCAGCAGCTTCTCCGTCGACTTCGAGATTACAGATACGCAGTATTTT. Its translation: CASSFSVDFEITDTQYF.

This chain joins TRBV3-1 (or the pseudogene TRBV3-2) and TRBJ2-1; TRBD1 matches 7 bases. The germline CDR1 and CDR2 sequences are LGHDT and YNNKEL (reference sequence). The CDR3 sequence is 14 residues long. V shed 4 bases and J 7 bases; nucleotides not matched to a gene: 7. CDR3 sequence (DNA): TGTGCCAGCAGCCCCCGACAGGGATATAATGAGCAGTTCTTC. This codes for CASSPRQGYNEQFF.

The chain recombines TRBV4-2 with TRBJ2-3; 12 positions agree with TRBD2. The trim removed 1 base at V and 1 base at J, leaving 9 bases unmatched. CDR1 and CDR2 (germline): LGHNA, YNFKEQ. The CDR3 loop spans 19 amino acids. The CDR3 sequence is CASSQGSSGGAIGTDTQYF. The CDR3 DNA reads as TGTGCCAGCAGCCAAGGGTCTAGCGGGGGGGCAATTGGCACAGATACGCAGTATTTT.

This chain uses TRBV10-1 with TRBJ2-5, with 8 bases that match TRBD1. Germline CDR1 and CDR2: WNHNN and SYGVQD (reference sequence). J gave up 2 bases and V 11 bases, and 13 bases lay outside the gene matches. This CDR3 is built from 15 residues. CDR3 sequence reads: CAPRVNRGYQETQYF. In DNA form, the CDR3 reads TGCGCCCCCCGGGTGAACAGGGGGTATCAAGAGACCCAGTACTTC.

This clone was recorded once. This chain uses TRBV29-1 with TRBJ2-2, with D perhaps matching TRBD1 (6 bases). Trimming left V 2 bases short and J 4 bases short, with 14 bases between. This CDR3 spans 15 amino acids. Germline V gives CDR1 SQVTM, CDR2 ANQGSEA. The CDR3 loop is CSVEQGRGGTGELFF. CDR3 nucleotides: TGCAGCGTTGAACAGGGAAGAGGGGGCACCGGGGAGCTGTTTTTT.

The chain recombines TRBV11-2 with TRBJ1-4; D might be TRBD1 (5 bases). The CDR3 covers 15 residues. Germline V gene sequence: CDR1 SGHAT, CDR2 FQNNGV. The V gene lost 3 bases and the J gene lost 5 bases, with 13 bases spanning the gap. The CDR3 DNA reads TGTGCCAGCAGCTTCCACGGGGGGGAAAATGAAAAACTGTTTTTT. Its translation: CASSFHGGENEKLFF. Based on the CDR3 plus reference TRBV11-2 and TRBJ1-4, the full variable domain is EAGVAQSPRYKIIEKRQSVAFWCNPISGHATLYWYQQILGQGPKLLIQFQNNGVVDDSQLPKDRFSAERLKGVDSTLKIQPAKLEDSAVYLCASSFHGGENEKLFFGSGTQLSVL.

This chain connects TRBV19 to TRBJ2-5; 7 bases are shared with TRBD2. The CDR3 contains 15 residues. Germline V gives CDR1 LNHDA, CDR2 SQIVND (reference sequence). V was clipped by 4 bases and J by 5 bases; unmatched bases: 10. CDR3 sequence: CASSNNPGGWETQYF. Written as DNA, the CDR3 is TGTGCCAGTAGTAACAACCCGGGGGGTTGGGAGACCCAGTACTTC.

This chain uses TRBV18 with TRBJ2-5; D call uncertain. V lost 4 bases and J 5 bases, leaving 14 bases between the germline ends. CDR1 KGHSH and CDR2 LQKENI come from the germline V gene. The CDR3 spans 14 residues. The CDR3: CASSHPVLMETQYF. Written as DNA, the CDR3 is TGTGCCAGCTCACACCCGGTTTTAATGGAGACCCAGTACTTC. The full variable domain, its missing parts supplied by reference TRBV18 and TRBJ2-5, is NAGVMQNPRHLVRRRGQEARLRCSPMKGHSHVYWYRQLPEEGLKFMVYLQKENIIDESGMPKERFSAEFPKEGPSILRIQQVVRGDSAAYFCASSHPVLMETQYFGPGTRLLVL.